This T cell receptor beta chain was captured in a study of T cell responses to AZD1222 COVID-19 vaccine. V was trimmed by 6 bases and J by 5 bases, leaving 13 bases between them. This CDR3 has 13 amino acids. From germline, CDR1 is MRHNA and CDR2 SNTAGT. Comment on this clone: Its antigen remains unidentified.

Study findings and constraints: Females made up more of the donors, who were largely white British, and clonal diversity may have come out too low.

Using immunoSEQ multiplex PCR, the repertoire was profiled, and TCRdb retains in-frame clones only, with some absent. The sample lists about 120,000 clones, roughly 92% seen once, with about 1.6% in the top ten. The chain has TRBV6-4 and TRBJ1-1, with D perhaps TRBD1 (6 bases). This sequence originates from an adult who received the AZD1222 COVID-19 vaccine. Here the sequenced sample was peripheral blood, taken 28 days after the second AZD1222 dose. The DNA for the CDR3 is TGTGCCAGCAGCTACACTACAGGGACTGAAGCTTTCTTT. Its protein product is CASSYTTGTEAFF.